Listed below are T cell receptor beta chains from one sample, sequenced in a study of siplizumab effects on memory and regulatory T cells. Clones were read by immunoSEQ multiplex PCR, and TCRdb kept only the in-frame ones, dropping some. The data hold some 97,000 clones, with less than 95% observed a single time. Sequenced input: Tregs sorted from blood. All receptors come from a human donor in good health. Each CDR3 is given with its conserved first and last residue. The order of the fields is D gene, clone size, V gene, J gene, CDR3 protein, CDR3 DNA. The D gene is left open where the match is weak. Some rows have no size entry. The others give once, few or many, or a class for an expanded clone.

d_call: -; clone_size: -; v_call: TRBV7-9; j_call: TRBJ1-2; cdr3_aa: CASSQIQVYGYTF; cdr3_nt: TGTGCCAGCAGCCAGATACAGGTCTATGGCTACACCTTC
d_call: -; clone_size: once; v_call: TRBV5-5; j_call: TRBJ2-3; cdr3_aa: CASSLIGYRDTDTQYF; cdr3_nt: TGTGCCAGCAGCTTGATTGGGTACAGGGATACAGATACGCAGTATTTT
d_call: -; clone_size: -; v_call: TRBV5-5; j_call: TRBJ1-3; cdr3_aa: CASSFSAHSGNTIYF; cdr3_nt: TGTGCCAGCAGCTTTTCCGCCCACTCTGGAAACACCATATATTTT
d_call: TRBD1; clone_size: -; v_call: TRBV9; j_call: TRBJ2-6; cdr3_aa: CASSADRGFMNSGANVLTF; cdr3_nt: TGTGCCAGCAGCGCGGACAGGGGGTTCATGAACTCTGGGGCCAACGTCCTGACTTTC
d_call: -; clone_size: -; v_call: TRBV19; j_call: TRBJ2-1; cdr3_aa: CASSIKIRARPRKQFF; cdr3_nt: TGTGCCAGTAGTATAAAGATCAGGGCCCGACCGAGGAAGCAGTTCTTC
d_call: -; clone_size: -; v_call: TRBV28; j_call: TRBJ1-5; cdr3_aa: CASSSSSLIFYQPQHF; cdr3_nt: TGTGCCAGCAGTTCGAGTTCGCTGATTTTTTATCAGCCCCAGCATTTT
d_call: TRBD2; clone_size: -; v_call: TRBV28; j_call: TRBJ2-1; cdr3_aa: CASNLSGKDEQFF; cdr3_nt: TGTGCCAGCAACCTTAGCGGGAAGGATGAGCAGTTCTTC
d_call: TRBD2; clone_size: once; v_call: TRBV7-8; j_call: TRBJ2-1; cdr3_aa: CASSLGSAYSRTSGSIEQFF; cdr3_nt: TGTGCCAGCAGCTTAGGGTCAGCCTACAGTAGGACTAGCGGGAGCATTGAGCAGTTCTTC
d_call: -; clone_size: -; v_call: TRBV7-8; j_call: TRBJ2-1; cdr3_aa: CASSLYKAGSSYNEQFF; cdr3_nt: TGTGCCAGCAGCTTATATAAGGCAGGGAGCTCCTACAATGAGCAGTTCTTC
d_call: TRBD1; clone_size: -; v_call: TRBV5-1; j_call: TRBJ2-5; cdr3_aa: CASSSAGTGGRETQYF; cdr3_nt: TGCGCCAGCAGCTCCGCAGGGACAGGGGGACGAGAGACCCAGTACTTC
d_call: -; clone_size: -; v_call: TRBV20-1; j_call: TRBJ2-7; cdr3_aa: CSAPFHYEQYF; cdr3_nt: TGCAGTGCCCCCTTTCACTACGAGCAGTACTTC
d_call: TRBD1; clone_size: -; v_call: TRBV9; j_call: TRBJ1-2; cdr3_aa: CASSTGTGGTIYGYTF; cdr3_nt: TGTGCCAGCAGCACCGGGACAGGGGGCACAATCTATGGCTACACCTTC
d_call: TRBD1; clone_size: -; v_call: TRBV9; j_call: TRBJ2-2; cdr3_aa: CASSVRRTGVKSGELFF; cdr3_nt: TGTGCCAGCAGCGTAAGGCGGACAGGGGTTAAGTCCGGGGAGCTGTTTTTT
d_call: TRBD2; clone_size: once; v_call: TRBV27; j_call: TRBJ2-6; cdr3_aa: CASSSSRGVAGANVLTF; cdr3_nt: TGTGCCAGCAGTTCCTCGCGGGGGGTGGCTGGGGCCAACGTCCTGACTTTC
d_call: TRBD2; clone_size: -; v_call: TRBV19; j_call: TRBJ2-7; cdr3_aa: CASSTGTTTYEQYF; cdr3_nt: TGTGCCAGTAGTACAGGGACTACCACCTACGAGCAGTACTTC
d_call: -; clone_size: -; v_call: TRBV4-1; j_call: TRBJ2-7; cdr3_aa: CASSPEDTVVSYEQYF; cdr3_nt: TGCGCCAGCAGCCCAGAAGACACCGTGGTCTCCTACGAGCAGTACTTC
d_call: TRBD2; clone_size: -; v_call: TRBV5-1; j_call: TRBJ2-5; cdr3_aa: CASSSTGGKRETQYF; cdr3_nt: TGCGCCAGCAGCTCCACGGGGGGGAAGCGCGAGACCCAGTACTTC